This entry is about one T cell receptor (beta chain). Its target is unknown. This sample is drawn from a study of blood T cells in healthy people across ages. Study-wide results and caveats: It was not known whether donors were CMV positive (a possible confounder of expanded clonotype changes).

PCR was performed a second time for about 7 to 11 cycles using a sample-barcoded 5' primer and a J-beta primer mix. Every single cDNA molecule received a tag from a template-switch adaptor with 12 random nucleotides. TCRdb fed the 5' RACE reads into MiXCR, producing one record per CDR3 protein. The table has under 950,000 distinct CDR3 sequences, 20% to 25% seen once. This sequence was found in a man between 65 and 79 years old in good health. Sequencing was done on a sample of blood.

The CDR3: CASRTTSKETQYF. The CDR3 coding sequence is TGTGCCAGCAGGACAACTAGCAAAGAGACCCAGTACTTC. This chain connects TRBV28 to TRBJ2-5, with a possible D match to TRBD2 (6 bases). This CDR3 spans 13 amino acids. V lost 6 bases and J 3 bases, leaving 11 bases between the germline ends. Looked up from germline, CDR1 is MDHEN and CDR2 is SYDVKM.